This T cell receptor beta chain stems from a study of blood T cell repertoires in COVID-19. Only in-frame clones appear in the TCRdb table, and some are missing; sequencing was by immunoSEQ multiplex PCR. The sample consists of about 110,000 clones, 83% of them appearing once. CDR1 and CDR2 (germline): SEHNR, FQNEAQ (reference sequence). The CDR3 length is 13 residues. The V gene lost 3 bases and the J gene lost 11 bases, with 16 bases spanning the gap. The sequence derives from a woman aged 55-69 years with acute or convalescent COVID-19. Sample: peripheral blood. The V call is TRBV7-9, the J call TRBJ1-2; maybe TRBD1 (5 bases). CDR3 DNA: TGTGCCAGCAGCTTGCAGGGTTCTATGCGGTACACCTTC. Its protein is CASSLQGSMRYTF.